The table lists the clone carrying this T cell receptor beta chain with a few counts. Antigen specificity is unknown. Every donor provided 7.5 to 10 milliliters of peripheral blood. The sample originates from a study of blood T cells in healthy people across ages. Study-level information: Capture by template switching was about one barcoded beta molecule per two T cells. Study-wide results and limits: When one million T cells were used, diversity estimates were thought to be underestimates.

With a J-beta primer mix and a sample-barcoded 5' primer, a second PCR ran about 6 to 11 cycles. Every individual sample yielded 2.5 million or more paired-end reads (each containing CDR3). TCRdb analysed the 5' RACE reads with MiXCR anew, one entry per CDR3 protein. The sample lists 1.5 million or so distinct CDR3 sequences; roughly 43% were seen once. The CDR3 has 16 amino acids. V shed 3 bases, J shed 2 bases, and the junction held 6 bases outside the gene matches. The rearrangement links TRBV12-3 or TRBV12-4 to TRBJ2-5, with 10 bases matching TRBD2. What was sequenced was blood. This receptor was obtained from a woman aged 18-29 years in good health. CDR3 protein: CASSFRTSGRQETQYF. CDR3 nucleotide sequence: TGTGCCAGCAGTTTTCGGACTAGCGGACGACAAGAGACCCAGTACTTC.